This paragraph covers one T cell receptor beta chain sequence. By share, this clonotype ranks as medium-sized (0.01 to 0.1%). Its antigen has not been determined. It has no much larger one-base neighbor in the sample; base qualities were not kept. The data are from a study. CDR1 SGDLS and CDR2 YYNGEE were looked up in the germline V gene. From cysteine to phenylalanine, the CDR3 is 15 amino acids long. CDR3 DNA is the only sequence kept; it has 45 bases, read in frame from the first base. V loses 7 bases at its end and J loses 6 bases; junction bases beyond the gene matches: 13. Sequenced using an Illumina MiSeq. TCRdb took the public reads, trimmed them with fastp at Q25, ran MiXCR for clone calling and kept in-frame beta chains. A single entry per CDR3 protein holds the most common genes and DNA from its merged rows. This sample comprises about 1,000 distinct CDR3 sequences, 6.1% of them detected only once. Clones ranked in the top ten supply 12% to 15% of the sample.

Sequenced: CD4+ T cells from synovial fluid. This sequence originates from a human donor with rheumatoid arthritis. In this chain, TRBV9 is recombined with TRBJ2-1, with 7 bases in between that match TRBD2. The DNA sequence is as follows: TGTGCCAGCTCCACCCTAGCGGTGGATGTCAATGAGCAGTTCTTC. Protein translation: CASSTLAVDVNEQFF.